These 9 T cell receptor beta chains came from one sample sequenced in a study of T-cell memory formation after mild COVID-19. TCRdb used MiXCR to reprocess the 5' RACE reads, holding one entry per CDR3 protein. The table records around 430,000 distinct CDR3 sequences, 15% to 20% of them present only once. Material: PBMCs or a T cell subset sorted from them (not recorded which). These receptors were taken from a man younger than 35 who had mild COVID-19 (a few samples of this study predate the infection). Cell type and time point are not known.

This clonotype was counted a few times. Here the CDR3 DNA reads TGCAGTGCTAGAAAAGGAGATAGCAATCAGCCCCAGCATTTT. This gives the protein CSARKGDSNQPQHF. The V and J genes are TRBV20-1 and TRBJ1-5; D not resolved. The V end lost 2 bases, the J end lost 0 bases, and 8 bases lay between the germline ends. Germline V gene lookup returns CDR1 DFQATT and CDR2 SNEGSKA (reference sequence). The CDR3 covers 14 residues.

This rearrangement joins TRBV5-1 to TRBJ2-3; weak D call: TRBD2 (6 bases). The V end was cut by 4 bases, the J end by 6 bases, with 18 bases between. CDR3 size: 15 residues. Germline values: CDR1 SGHRS, CDR2 YFSETQ. CDR3 bases: TGCGCCAGCAGCCTCCTAGCGACTAGGTCCGATACGCAGTATTTT. It codes for CASSLLATRSDTQYF. The whole variable domain, remainder taken from reference TRBV5-1 and TRBJ2-3, is KAGVTQTPRYLIKTRGQQVTLSCSPISGHRSVSWYQQTPGQGLQFLFEYFSETQRNKGNFPGRFSGRQFSNSRSEMNVSTLELGDSALYLCASSLLATRSDTQYFGPGTRLTVL.

The DNA for the CDR3 is TGTGCCAGCAGTTCCCGGGGCCCGATGAAGGCTTTCTTT. This sequence encodes CASSSRGPMKAFF. The chain is built from TRBV6-2 or TRBV6-3 and TRBJ1-1; D perhaps matches TRBD1 (5 bases). V lost 4 bases and J 11 bases, leaving 17 bases between the germline ends. Germline V lookup: CDR1 MNHEY, CDR2 SVGEGT. The CDR3 covers 13 residues.

This chain joins TRBV27 and TRBJ1-1, with D perhaps matching TRBD1 (5 bases). The V end lost 3 bases, the J end lost 10 bases, and 21 bases lay between the germline ends. This CDR3 has 15 residues. Germline V lookup: CDR1 MNHEY, CDR2 SMNVEV (reference sequence). This CDR3 is CASSFRDGASVGAFF. Written as DNA, the CDR3 is TGTGCCAGCAGTTTCCGGGACGGGGCTAGTGTGGGAGCTTTCTTT.

The chain has TRBV12-3 or TRBV12-4 and TRBJ2-7, with D tentatively TRBD1 (5 bases). This CDR3 has 14 residues. V lost 6 bases, J lost 7 bases, and 19 bases lay in between. CDR3 residues: CASREYMGKGEQYF. The CDR3 nucleotides read TGTGCCAGCAGGGAATATATGGGGAAGGGGGAGCAGTACTTC.

This clonotype was seen more than once but under ten times. The J gene is TRBJ1-2, the V gene TRBV4-1; D not certain. The V and J ends lost 0 bases and 3 bases respectively, with 14 bases between them. Germline V lookup: CDR1 MGHRA, CDR2 YSYEKL. The CDR3 contains 16 residues. The CDR3 DNA sequence: TGCGCCAGCAGCCAAGATGGAGTCAGTGTAGACTATGGCTACACCTTC. Translation gives CASSQDGVSVDYGYTF.

The V call is TRBV6-2 or TRBV6-3, the J call TRBJ1-5; the match to TRBD1 covers 8 bases. From germline, CDR1 is MNHEY and CDR2 SVGEGT. The junction had 3 bases not matched to a gene; V was cut back by 4 bases and J by 7 bases. CDR3 length equals 13 residues. The CDR3 DNA is TGTGCCAGCAGTTGGACAGGGTACCAGCCCCAGCATTTT. Amino acids: CASSWTGYQPQHF.

This clonotype was detected only a few times. J is TRBJ1-5 and V is TRBV5-5; possibly TRBD1 for D (5 bases). The V end was cut by 4 bases, the J end by 2 bases, with 10 bases between. The CDR3 loop spans 14 amino acids. The germline gives CDR1 SGHKS, CDR2 YYEKEE (reference sequence). This CDR3 is CASSEGTGNQPQHF. CDR3 DNA: TGTGCCAGCAGCGAGGGGACCGGCAATCAGCCCCAGCATTTT. The full variable domain, its missing parts supplied by reference TRBV5-5 and TRBJ1-5, is DAGVTQSPTHLIKTRGQQVTLRCSPISGHKSVSWYQQVLGQGPQFIFQYYEKEERGRGNFPDRFSARQFPNYSSELNVNALLLGDSALYLCASSEGTGNQPQHFGDGTRLSIL.

The genes are TRBV27 and TRBJ2-7; the D gene is possibly TRBD1 (6 bases). This CDR3 contains 14 residues. V lost 6 bases and J lost 2, with 14 bases in between. Germline loops: CDR1 MNHEY, CDR2 SMNVEV (reference sequence). The CDR3 DNA reads TGTGCCAGCAGACAGGGCTTAGGACCCTACGAGCAGTACTTC. Translation: CASRQGLGPYEQYF.